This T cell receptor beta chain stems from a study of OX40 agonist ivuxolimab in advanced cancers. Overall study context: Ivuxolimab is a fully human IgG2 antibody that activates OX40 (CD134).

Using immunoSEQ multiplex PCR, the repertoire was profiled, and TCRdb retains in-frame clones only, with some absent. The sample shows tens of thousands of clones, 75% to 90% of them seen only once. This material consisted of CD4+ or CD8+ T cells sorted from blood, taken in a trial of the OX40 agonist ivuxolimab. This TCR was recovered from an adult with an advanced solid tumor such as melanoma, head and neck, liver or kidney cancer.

Here the CDR3 DNA reads TGTGCCATCAGGGTGGACGGGAACACTGAAGCTTTCTTT. As protein: CAIRVDGNTEAFF. The V and J genes are TRBV10-3 and TRBJ1-1; D remains unclear. The germline CDR1 and CDR2 sequences are ENHRY and SYGVKD. V gave up 6 bases and J gave up 1 base, with 9 bases separating them. CDR3 length: 13 residues.